Sequencing of this TCR beta chain was carried out in a study of T-cell reconstitution after alpha-beta-depleted transplantation in children. A TCRbeta library incorporating unique molecular identifiers was prepared. TCRdb analysed the PCR reads with MiXCR anew, one entry per CDR3 protein. The repertoire holds hundreds of thousands of distinct CDR3 sequences, with around 16% as singletons. This CDR3 has 15 residues. V shed 4 bases and J shed 0 bases, with 9 bases lying between them. Germline CDR1 SEHNR, CDR2 FQNEAQ (reference sequence). The specimen comprised PBMCs from the stem cell graft donor, sampled from the stem cell graft. The TCR comes from a human donor who donated a stem cell graft to a child with acute myeloid leukemia. The V call is TRBV7-9, the J call TRBJ2-2; maybe TRBD1 (6 bases). In nucleotides, the CDR3 is TGTGCCAGCAGCTCCGGACAGTCGAACACCGGGGAGCTGTTTTTT. Translated: CASSSGQSNTGELFF.